This TCR beta chain was recorded in a study of shared clonotypes between healthy human individuals. CD45RO negativity and positive selection for CCR7 defined naive CD8 cells, a population that excluded terminally differentiated effector memory CD45RA+ cells. The germline V gene has CDR1 MNHEY and CDR2 SMNVEV (reference sequence). The CDR3 spans 15 residues. V was cut by 5 bases and J by 5 bases, with 16 bases left in between. The table came from immunoSEQ multiplex PCR; TCRdb's copy has only in-frame clones and leaves some out. The sample carries over 2,000,000 clones, 80% to 95% recorded once. The receptor was isolated from a man between 18 and 35 years old in good health. Some clones in this sample may be carry-over from other donors' samples. Sequenced: naive CD8+ T cells from PBMCs. The chain combines TRBV27 with TRBJ2-1, with D maybe TRBD2 (5 bases). The CDR3 region is CASSSPGKNDNEQFF. DNA of the CDR3: TGTGCCAGCAGTAGCCCGGGGAAGAACGACAATGAGCAGTTCTTC.